A selection of T cell receptor beta chains follows, all from one sample in a study of blood T cell repertoires in COVID-19. Clones were read by immunoSEQ multiplex PCR, and TCRdb kept only the in-frame ones, dropping some. Of about 210,000 clones in the sample, 92% were seen once. Sequenced input: peripheral blood. The receptors were gathered from a man aged 30 to 39 with acute or convalescent COVID-19. Both conserved end residues are part of each CDR3. D genes are given only for firm matches. Some rows have no size entry. The others give once, few or many, or a class for an expanded clone.

size,J,V,D,DNA,CDR3
-,TRBJ1-4,TRBV18,TRBD1,TGTGCCAGCTCACCTGGACAGGGAGGCGAAAAACTGTTTTTT,CASSPGQGGEKLFF
-,TRBJ1-6,TRBV27,-,TGTGCCAGCAGTTCGAGGACAGTTAGATCACCCCTCCACTTT,CASSSRTVRSPLHF
-,TRBJ2-5,TRBV5-3,-,TGTGCCAGAAGCTTGGAACGCGGGGGCGCGGAGACCCAGTACTTC,CARSLERGGAETQYF
-,TRBJ1-2,TRBV29-1,TRBD1,TGCAGCGTTGAAGGGGGGACAGGGGGCCGTCGGAGCTATGGCTACACCTTC,CSVEGGTGGRRSYGYTF
-,TRBJ1-6,TRBV27,TRBD1,TGTGCCAGCAGTTTACTAGGGACAGGGGGCTCACCCCTCCACTTT,CASSLLGTGGSPLHF
once,TRBJ2-2,TRBV9,TRBD1,TGTGCCAGCAGCGTTACAGGGGAACCCAACACCGGGGAGCTGTTTTTT,CASSVTGEPNTGELFF
-,TRBJ2-3,TRBV6-2/TRBV6-3,TRBD2,TGTGCCAGCAGTTACCCGGGGGGGGGACGAGATACGCAGTATTTT,CASSYPGGGRDTQYF
once,TRBJ2-5,TRBV3-1/TRBV3-2,-,TGTGCCAGCAGCCAAGACGGGTTTAGGAAAGAGACCCAGTACTTC,CASSQDGFRKETQYF
-,TRBJ1-4,TRBV2,-,TGTGCCAGCAGTGAAAAGGGAGGTATAAGTGAAAAACTGTTTTTT,CASSEKGGISEKLFF
-,TRBJ1-3,TRBV3-1/TRBV3-2,-,TGTGCCAGCAGCCAAGATCGTGGAAACACCATATATTTT,CASSQDRGNTIYF
-,TRBJ2-1,TRBV5-1,TRBD2,TGCGCCAGCAGCTCGCTAGCGGGAGTTGCGGGGGAGCAGTTCTTC,CASSSLAGVAGEQFF
-,TRBJ1-2,TRBV7-9,-,TGTGCCAGCAGCTTAGGCCAGAATTATGGCTACACCTTC,CASSLGQNYGYTF